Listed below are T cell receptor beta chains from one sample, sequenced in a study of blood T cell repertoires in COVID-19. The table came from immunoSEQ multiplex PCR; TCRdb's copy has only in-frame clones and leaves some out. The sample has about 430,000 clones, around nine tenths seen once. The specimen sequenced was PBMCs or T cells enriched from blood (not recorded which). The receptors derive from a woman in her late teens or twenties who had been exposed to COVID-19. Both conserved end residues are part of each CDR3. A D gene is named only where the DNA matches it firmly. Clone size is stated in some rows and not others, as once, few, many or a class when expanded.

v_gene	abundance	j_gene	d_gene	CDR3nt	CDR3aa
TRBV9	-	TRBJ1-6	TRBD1	TGTGCCAGCAGCGGACAGGGTTATAATTCACCCCTCCACTTT	CASSGQGYNSPLHF
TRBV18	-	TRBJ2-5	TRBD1	TGTGCCAGCTCACCGCGGACAGGGGGCCAAGGAGAGACCCAGTACTTC	CASSPRTGGQGETQYF
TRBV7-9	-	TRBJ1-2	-	TGTGCCAGCAGCCCACTCCCGGAGGTCTATGGCTACACCTTC	CASSPLPEVYGYTF
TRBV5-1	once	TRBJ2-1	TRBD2	TGCGCCAGCAGCTGGACTAGCGGTCCTTCCTACAATGAGCAGTTCTTC	CASSWTSGPSYNEQFF
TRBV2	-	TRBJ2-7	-	TGTGCCAGCAGTGACCGGACTGGTGTATACGAGCAGTACTTC	CASSDRTGVYEQYF
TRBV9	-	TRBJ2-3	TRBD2	TGTGCCAGCAGCAACCCTTACCCGGGGGGGCAGGCCTCAACCTACCCAGATACGCAGTATTTT	CASSNPYPGGQASTYPDTQYF
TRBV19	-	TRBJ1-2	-	TGTGCCAGTAGTGGTCAGGGTCGGCGTAGCTTC	CASSGQGRRSF
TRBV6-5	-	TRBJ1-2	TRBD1	TGTGCCAGCTGCCGGGACAGCAACTATGGCTACACCTTC	CASCRDSNYGYTF
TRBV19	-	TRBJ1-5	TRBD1	TGTGCCAGTAAAGCAGGGGGGTCTTATAGCAATCAGCCCCAGCATTTT	CASKAGGSYSNQPQHF
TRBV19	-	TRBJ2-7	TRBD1	TGTGCCAGTAGGGCTGGGGCGGACAGGAGACAGCAGTACTTC	CASRAGADRRQQYF
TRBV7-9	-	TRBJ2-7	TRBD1	TGTGCCAGCAGCTTGGCGGGACAGGGGTCCTACGAGCAGTACTTC	CASSLAGQGSYEQYF
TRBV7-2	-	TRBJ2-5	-	TGTGCCAGCAGCCCCTCGGGACTAGAGACCCAGTACTTC	CASSPSGLETQYF
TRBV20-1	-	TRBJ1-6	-	TGCAGTGCTAGTACTCCAGGTTATAATTCACCCCTCCACTTT	CSASTPGYNSPLHF
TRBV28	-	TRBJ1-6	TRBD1	TGTGCCAGCACGATTCCCGGGACAGCGAGCTCCTATAATTCACCCCTCCACTTT	CASTIPGTASSYNSPLHF
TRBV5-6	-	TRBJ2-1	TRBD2	TGTGCCAGCAGCAAACTAGCGGGGGGGCGCGGAGATGAGCAGTTCTTC	CASSKLAGGRGDEQFF
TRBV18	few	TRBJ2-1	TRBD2	TGTGCCAGCTCCCCGGGGGGGAGGTCCTACAATGAGCAGTTCTTC	CASSPGGRSYNEQFF
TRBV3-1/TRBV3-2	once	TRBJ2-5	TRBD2	TGTGCCAGCAGCCCGGCTAGCGGGAGATCAGGAGAGACCCAGTACTTC	CASSPASGRSGETQYF
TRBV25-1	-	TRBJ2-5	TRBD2	TGTGCCAGCAGAGCGTCCACCTCCGGGACTAGCGTACAAGAGACCCAGTACTTC	CASRASTSGTSVQETQYF
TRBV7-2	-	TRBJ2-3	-	TGTGCCAGCAGCTTATCTTCCACAGATACGCAGTATTTT	CASSLSSTDTQYF